This is a list of T cell receptor beta chains from one sample in a study of shared clonotypes between healthy human individuals. Repertoires were generated with immunoSEQ multiplex PCR, while TCRdb's copy carries only in-frame clones and drops some. The sample shows around 2,000,000 clones, 93% of them seen only once. Sequencing was performed on naive CD8+ T cells from PBMCs. These receptors all come from a man aged 18 to 29 in good health. Some clones in this sample may be carry-over from other donors' samples. Each CDR3 is given with its conserved first and last residue. Each record gives: J gene, clone size, D gene, V gene, CDR3 protein, CDR3 DNA. D genes are given only for firm matches. A clone size is listed for some rows: how often the clone was seen (once, few, many), or a class if it is expanded.

j_call: TRBJ1-1
clone_size: NA
d_call: NA
v_call: TRBV25-1
cdr3_aa: CASRVEWNTEAFF
cdr3_nt: TGTGCCAGCCGTGTCGAGTGGAACACTGAAGCTTTCTTT

j_call: TRBJ1-5
clone_size: NA
d_call: NA
v_call: TRBV10-3
cdr3_aa: CAISQGLGQPQHF
cdr3_nt: TGTGCCATCAGCCAGGGGCTCGGTCAGCCCCAGCATTTT

j_call: TRBJ2-2
clone_size: NA
d_call: NA
v_call: TRBV19
cdr3_aa: CASSPFSAVTGELFF
cdr3_nt: TGTGCCAGTAGCCCCTTCTCAGCAGTTACCGGGGAGCTGTTTTTT

j_call: TRBJ1-1
clone_size: NA
d_call: NA
v_call: TRBV7-9
cdr3_aa: CASSHGPYLVTEAFF
cdr3_nt: TGTGCCAGCAGCCATGGACCTTACCTGGTCACTGAAGCTTTCTTT

j_call: TRBJ2-7
clone_size: once
d_call: TRBD2
v_call: TRBV27
cdr3_aa: CASSLVTSAEQYF
cdr3_nt: TGTGCCAGCAGTTTAGTGACTAGCGCCGAGCAGTACTTC

j_call: TRBJ2-1
clone_size: NA
d_call: NA
v_call: TRBV7-3
cdr3_aa: CASSSIAGSSYNEQFF
cdr3_nt: TGTGCCAGCAGCTCCATTGCGGGGAGCTCCTACAATGAGCAGTTCTTC

j_call: TRBJ2-7
clone_size: NA
d_call: NA
v_call: TRBV4-1
cdr3_aa: CASSQDEGFSYEQYF
cdr3_nt: TGCGCCAGCAGCCAAGATGAGGGATTCTCCTACGAGCAGTACTTC

j_call: TRBJ2-7
clone_size: NA
d_call: TRBD1
v_call: TRBV28
cdr3_aa: CASTETGSSYEQYF
cdr3_nt: TGTGCCAGCACCGAGACAGGGAGCTCCTACGAGCAGTACTTC

j_call: TRBJ2-5
clone_size: NA
d_call: NA
v_call: TRBV6-1
cdr3_aa: CATFGGETQYF
cdr3_nt: TGTGCCACCTTTGGGGGGGAGACCCAGTACTTC

j_call: TRBJ2-7
clone_size: once
d_call: NA
v_call: TRBV7-6
cdr3_aa: CASSLRPRQTYEQYF
cdr3_nt: TGTGCCAGCAGCTTACGGCCCAGGCAGACCTACGAGCAGTACTTC

j_call: TRBJ2-1
clone_size: NA
d_call: NA
v_call: TRBV5-6
cdr3_aa: CASSAQGYEQFF
cdr3_nt: TGTGCCAGCAGCGCCCAGGGTTATGAGCAGTTCTTC

j_call: TRBJ2-1
clone_size: NA
d_call: TRBD2
v_call: TRBV14
cdr3_aa: CASSPGLALYNEQFF
cdr3_nt: TGTGCCAGCAGCCCAGGACTAGCGCTCTACAATGAGCAGTTCTTC

j_call: TRBJ2-1
clone_size: NA
d_call: TRBD1
v_call: TRBV5-6
cdr3_aa: CASSLREDRGTGINEQFF
cdr3_nt: TGTGCCAGCAGCCTTAGGGAGGACCGCGGGACAGGGATCAATGAGCAGTTCTTC

j_call: TRBJ2-1
clone_size: NA
d_call: TRBD2
v_call: TRBV19
cdr3_aa: CASSILAGGDANEQFF
cdr3_nt: TGTGCCAGTAGTATTCTAGCGGGAGGGGACGCCAATGAGCAGTTCTTC

j_call: TRBJ1-1
clone_size: few
d_call: NA
v_call: TRBV27
cdr3_aa: CASSLSFGNTEAFF
cdr3_nt: TGTGCCAGCAGTTTATCGTTCGGGAACACTGAAGCTTTCTTT

j_call: TRBJ2-7
clone_size: NA
d_call: TRBD2
v_call: TRBV28
cdr3_aa: CASSFKRGYSYEQYF
cdr3_nt: TGTGCCAGCAGTTTTAAGCGGGGGTACTCCTACGAGCAGTACTTC

j_call: TRBJ2-7
clone_size: once
d_call: NA
v_call: TRBV28
cdr3_aa: CASGHEQYF
cdr3_nt: TGTGCCAGCGGCCACGAGCAGTACTTC

j_call: TRBJ2-5
clone_size: NA
d_call: TRBD2
v_call: TRBV27
cdr3_aa: CASGLAGVEVKETQYF
cdr3_nt: TGTGCCAGCGGACTAGCGGGAGTGGAGGTGAAAGAGACCCAGTACTTC

j_call: TRBJ2-5
clone_size: NA
d_call: NA
v_call: TRBV27
cdr3_aa: CASSELPGEQYF
cdr3_nt: TGTGCCAGCAGTGAGTTGCCGGGAGAGCAGTACTTC

j_call: TRBJ1-1
clone_size: NA
d_call: NA
v_call: TRBV7-1
cdr3_aa: CASSSPLGTEAFF
cdr3_nt: TGTGCCAGCAGCTCTCCCCTAGGCACTGAAGCTTTCTTT

j_call: TRBJ1-1
clone_size: NA
d_call: NA
v_call: TRBV9
cdr3_aa: CASSVVSLQVLGNTEAFF
cdr3_nt: TGTGCCAGCAGCGTAGTCTCTCTACAGGTACTTGGGAACACTGAAGCTTTCTTT

j_call: TRBJ1-1
clone_size: once
d_call: TRBD1
v_call: TRBV9
cdr3_aa: CASSAETGGTEAFF
cdr3_nt: TGTGCCAGCAGCGCAGAGACAGGGGGCACTGAAGCTTTCTTT